Listed below are T cell receptor beta chains from one sample, sequenced in a study of cytomegalovirus exposure and HLA in healthy donors. Assay used: immunoSEQ multiplex PCR; TCRdb lists only in-frame clones, some missing. In the table there are approximately 100,000 clones, around nine tenths of which are singletons. Specimen: PBMCs. Every receptor here comes from a woman aged 30 to 39 in good health and CMV-seronegative. The CDR3 runs from the conserved cysteine through the conserved F or W. A D gene is named only where the DNA matches it firmly. Size is stated for part of the rows, as once, few or many counts, or as a class when the clone is expanded.

size: NA; V: TRBV11-2; J: TRBJ2-2; D: TRBD1; CDR3: CASSLGRGYTGELFF; DNA: TGTGCCAGCAGCTTAGGCAGGGGGTACACCGGGGAGCTGTTTTTT
size: once; V: TRBV11-2; J: TRBJ2-7; D: TRBD2; CDR3: CASSLGAGVEEQYF; DNA: TGTGCCAGCAGCTTAGGCGCGGGAGTAGAAGAGCAGTACTTC
size: NA; V: TRBV7-2; J: TRBJ1-2; D: TRBD1; CDR3: CASSLGGSGGEIDGYTF; DNA: TGTGCCAGCAGCTTAGGTGGCTCAGGGGGCGAAATAGATGGCTACACCTTC
size: NA; V: TRBV5-1; J: TRBJ1-2; D: NA; CDR3: CASSPGQIYGYTF; DNA: TGCGCCAGCAGCCCAGGACAGATCTATGGCTACACCTTC
size: NA; V: TRBV29-1; J: TRBJ2-4; D: TRBD1; CDR3: CSVTGGAGTKNIQYF; DNA: TGCAGCGTCACAGGGGGCGCCGGCACCAAAAACATTCAGTACTTC
size: NA; V: TRBV5-4; J: TRBJ2-5; D: TRBD1; CDR3: CASSPTGGGETQYF; DNA: TGTGCCAGCAGCCCGACAGGGGGCGGGGAGACCCAGTACTTC
size: NA; V: TRBV27; J: TRBJ1-1; D: NA; CDR3: CASSLNGGGAEAFF; DNA: TGTGCCAGCAGTTTGAACGGCGGGGGAGCTGAAGCTTTCTTT
size: NA; V: TRBV7-3; J: TRBJ2-3; D: TRBD1; CDR3: CASSSHQQGEHSTQYF; DNA: TGTGCCAGCAGCTCCCACCAACAGGGGGAACACAGCACGCAGTATTTT
size: once; V: TRBV15; J: TRBJ1-2; D: TRBD1; CDR3: CATRSDRGDGYTF; DNA: TGTGCCACCAGGTCGGACAGGGGAGATGGCTACACCTTC
size: NA; V: TRBV6-1; J: TRBJ2-4; D: NA; CDR3: CASSEDDYRGVQNIQYF; DNA: TGTGCCAGCAGTGAAGACGACTATCGCGGGGTCCAAAACATTCAGTACTTC
size: NA; V: TRBV9; J: TRBJ1-2; D: NA; CDR3: CASSPAAGHNYGYTF; DNA: TGTGCCAGCAGCCCCGCGGCAGGACATAACTATGGCTACACCTTC
size: NA; V: TRBV15; J: TRBJ2-7; D: NA; CDR3: CATSTNRVYEQYF; DNA: TGTGCCACCAGCACAAATCGGGTTTACGAGCAGTACTTC
size: once; V: TRBV5-4; J: TRBJ1-2; D: NA; CDR3: CASSLDRDRGYTF; DNA: TGTGCCAGCAGCTTGGACAGGGACCGCGGCTACACCTTC
size: NA; V: TRBV5-1; J: TRBJ1-2; D: NA; CDR3: CASSLLAGEGYTF; DNA: TGCGCCAGCAGCTTGTTGGCAGGGGAAGGCTACACCTTC
size: NA; V: TRBV28; J: TRBJ2-7; D: TRBD2; CDR3: CASTMRGGVYEQYF; DNA: TGTGCCAGCACCATGCGGGGGGGAGTCTACGAGCAGTACTTC
size: NA; V: TRBV10-1; J: TRBJ1-1; D: NA; CDR3: CASSEIEGLGTEAFF; DNA: TGCGCCAGCAGTGAGATCGAGGGCTTGGGCACTGAAGCTTTCTTT
size: NA; V: TRBV2; J: TRBJ1-5; D: NA; CDR3: CASSDGQSNQPQHF; DNA: TGTGCCAGCAGTGATGGTCAGAGCAATCAGCCCCAGCATTTT
size: NA; V: TRBV25-1; J: TRBJ2-3; D: NA; CDR3: CASRDFYTDTQYF; DNA: TGTGCCAGCCGGGACTTTTACACAGATACGCAGTATTTT
size: NA; V: TRBV10-2; J: TRBJ2-4; D: NA; CDR3: CASTDGLIQNIQYF; DNA: TGCGCCAGCACCGATGGGCTCATTCAAAACATTCAGTACTTC
size: once; V: TRBV6-5; J: TRBJ2-7; D: NA; CDR3: CASRRGQGRSYEQYF; DNA: TGTGCCTCCCGGAGGGGGCAGGGAAGGTCCTACGAGCAGTACTTC
size: NA; V: TRBV6-5; J: TRBJ2-4; D: TRBD2; CDR3: CASSLGGVWNIQYF; DNA: TGTGCCAGCAGCCTTGGGGGGGTGTGGAACATTCAGTACTTC
size: NA; V: TRBV5-1; J: TRBJ2-7; D: TRBD1; CDR3: CASSWGTGKYF; DNA: TGCGCCAGCAGCTGGGGGACAGGAAAATACTTC
size: once; V: TRBV9; J: TRBJ2-7; D: TRBD2; CDR3: CASSESGIAYEQYF; DNA: TGTGCCAGCAGCGAGAGCGGGATTGCCTACGAGCAGTACTTC
size: NA; V: TRBV4-1; J: TRBJ1-1; D: NA; CDR3: CASSQDRGRKMRAFF; DNA: TGCGCCAGCAGCCAAGATCGGGGAAGAAAGATGCGTGCTTTCTTT